These 28 T cell receptor beta chains originate from one sample sequenced in a study of identifying expanded T cells in peripheral blood (dated by TCRdb to between 2018 and 2021). Libraries were made using the immunoSEQ multiplex PCR assay. The table comes from immuneACCESS by way of TCRdb, which keeps in-frame sequences with V and J called. Part of the clones is missing from these tables; in studies checked, under half for an unresolved V gene and the rest for unknown reasons. This sample comprises about 100,000 clones, around 88% of them detected only once. The top ten clonotypes cover approximately 18% of the sample. The sequenced sample consisted of blood. Source of these receptors: a person between 18 and 75 years old in good health.

This chain connects TRBV30 to TRBJ2-2, with unresolved D. This CDR3 region has 14 residues. Germline CDR1 and CDR2: GTSNPN and SVGIG (reference sequence). V lost 3 bases to trimming and J lost 4 bases, with 12 bases between them. The DNA for the CDR3 is TGTGCCTGGAGGTCGAGGCAGTTCACCGGGGAGCTGTTTTTT. Its protein product is CAWRSRQFTGELFF.

The genes are TRBV14 and TRBJ2-5; D is possibly TRBD2 (5 bases). V gave up 1 base and J gave up 4 bases, with 10 bases separating them. CDR1 and CDR2 (germline): SGHDN, FVKESK. CDR3 length: 14 residues. This chain's CDR3 is CASSQGGWRETQYF. CDR3 DNA: TGTGCCAGCAGCCAAGGCGGGTGGAGAGAGACCCAGTACTTC.

This chain connects TRBV7-9 to TRBJ2-4; TRBD1 matches at 8 bases. Germline V CDR1 and CDR2: SEHNR, FQNEAQ (reference sequence). The CDR3 contains 14 residues. Unmatched junction bases numbered 5, after V lost 5 bases and J lost 5 bases. This CDR3 reads CASSNGQGQNIQYF. CDR3 nucleotides: TGTGCCAGCAGCAACGGACAGGGTCAAAACATTCAGTACTTC. Looking up the rest from reference TRBV7-9 and TRBJ2-4 gives the full variable domain: DTGVSQNPRHKITKRGQNVTFRCDPISEHNRLYWYRQTLGQGPEFLTYFQNEAQLEKSRLLSDRFSAERPKGSFSTLEIQRTEQGDSAMYLCASSNGQGQNIQYFGAGTRLSVL.

This chain joins TRBV18 and TRBJ1-6, with unresolved D. V was cut by 6 bases and J by 2 bases, with 20 bases left in between. CDR1 and CDR2 from the germline V gene are KGHSH and LQKENI. The CDR3 runs 18 residues. The CDR3 DNA reads as TGTGCCAGCTCGCCCTCCCGCATTACCCAACCCTATAATTCACCCCTCCACTTT. It encodes CASSPSRITQPYNSPLHF. The variable domain in full, completed from reference TRBV18 and TRBJ1-6, reads NAGVMQNPRHLVRRRGQEARLRCSPMKGHSHVYWYRQLPEEGLKFMVYLQKENIIDESGMPKERFSAEFPKEGPSILRIQQVVRGDSAAYFCASSPSRITQPYNSPLHFGNGTRLTVT.

The J gene is TRBJ2-5, the V gene TRBV27; tentatively, D is TRBD2 (6 bases). The CDR3 spans 14 residues. Germline-derived CDR1 and CDR2 are MNHEY and SMNVEV (reference sequence). V lost 8 bases and J lost 5, with 18 bases in between. Here the CDR3 reads CASRLRGKWETQYF. Here the CDR3 DNA reads TGTGCCAGCCGACTCCGGGGGAAGTGGGAGACCCAGTACTTC.

This clone has just one count. The chain carries TRBV6-6 and TRBJ2-7; no clear D. This CDR3 has 12 residues. Per germline, CDR1 MNHNY and CDR2 SVGAGI (reference sequence). V lost 5 bases, J lost 2 bases, and 7 bases lay in between. The CDR3 nucleotides read TGTGCCAGCAGTCGAAGAGCCTACGAGCAGTACTTC. It yields the protein CASSRRAYEQYF.

The chain is built from TRBV4-1 and TRBJ2-3; 14 nucleotides line up with TRBD2. The CDR3 runs 18 residues. The junction had 6 bases not matched to a gene; V was cut back by 1 base and J by 3 bases. CDR1 MGHRA and CDR2 YSYEKL come from the germline V gene. The DNA of the CDR3 is TGCGCCAGCAGCCAAGGACTAGCGGGGGGGCCCCGGACAGATACGCAGTATTTT. Translation: CASSQGLAGGPRTDTQYF.

The chain joins TRBV6-1 to TRBJ1-2; D perhaps matches TRBD1 (5 bases). Germline CDR1 and CDR2: MNHNS and SASEGT. The V and J ends lost 0 bases and 8 bases respectively, with 7 bases between them. The CDR3 spans 12 residues. CDR3 protein: CASSEARGGYTF. The CDR3 nucleotides are TGTGCCAGCAGTGAAGCGCGGGGGGGCTACACCTTC.

This chain joins TRBV18 and TRBJ2-7; 11 bases match TRBD1. The CDR3 consists of 17 residues. V trimming: 0 bases; J trimming: 2 bases; junction bases outside the gene matches: 6. CDR1 is KGHSH and CDR2 is LQKENI in the germline V gene. The CDR3 spells CASSPPGRTGGPYEQYF. CDR3 bases: TGTGCCAGCTCACCACCGGGTAGGACAGGGGGCCCCTACGAGCAGTACTTC.

This clone was counted a few times. The chain links TRBV2 to TRBJ2-7; a weak D match, TRBD1 (6 bases). The germline V gene encodes CDR1 SNHLY and CDR2 FYNNEI. The CDR3 runs to 13 residues. Trimming removed 9 bases from V and 1 base from J, with 13 bases in between. The CDR3 nucleotides read TGTGCCAGTGGGGGCCAGGGATCCTACGAGCAGTACTTC. It translates to CASGGQGSYEQYF.

This sequence joins TRBV4-3 and TRBJ1-1; 9 bases are a match to TRBD1. The junction had 9 bases not matched to a gene; V was cut back by 3 bases and J by 4 bases. The CDR3 totals 16 residues. CDR1 LGHNA and CDR2 YSLEER come from the germline V gene. CDR3 DNA sequence: TGCGCCAGCAGCCAGGGACAGGGTTTGGGTAGCACTGAAGCTTTCTTT. As protein: CASSQGQGLGSTEAFF.

This rearrangement joins TRBV7-2 to TRBJ2-7; D may be TRBD1 (5 bases). Trimming stripped 4 bases from V and 5 bases from J, with 12 bases between. Germline V CDR1 and CDR2: SGHTA, FQGNSA. The CDR3 length is 13 residues. CDR3: CASSYGHGDEQYF. The CDR3 DNA follows: TGTGCCAGCAGCTATGGACACGGAGACGAGCAGTACTTC. The variable domain in full, with the rest retrieved from reference TRBV7-2 and TRBJ2-7, is GAGVSQSPSNKVTEKGKDVELRCDPISGHTALYWYRQSLGQGLEFLIYFQGNSAPDKSGLPSDRFSAERTGGSVSTLTIQRTQQEDSAVYLCASSYGHGDEQYFGPGTRLTVT.

This chain links TRBV10-2 with TRBJ1-1; no definite D call. V lost 6 bases, J lost 1 base, and 12 bases lay in between. This CDR3 is built from 14 residues. From germline, CDR1 is WSHSY and CDR2 SAAADI. The DNA of the CDR3 is TGCGCCAGCAGACCGCTAAATTCGAACACTGAAGCTTTCTTT. Residues: CASRPLNSNTEAFF.

Comment on this clone: The same CDR3 also results from other DNA sequences found in this sample. The chain has TRBV18 and TRBJ2-3; D assignment may be TRBD1 or TRBD2 (6 bases each). The germline V gene encodes CDR1 KGHSH and CDR2 LQKENI. The V end lost 3 bases, the J end lost 1 base, and 14 bases lay between the germline ends. CDR3 length equals 16 residues. The CDR3 bases are TGTGCCAGCTCACCGGCTGTGGGGGGCGGCACAGATACGCAGTATTTT. The encoded protein is CASSPAVGGGTDTQYF.

The rearrangement joins TRBV18 to TRBJ1-4; D might be TRBD1 (6 bases). CDR3 length: 17 amino acids. The V end was cut by 3 bases, the J end by 0 bases, with 14 bases between. Germline V gives CDR1 KGHSH, CDR2 LQKENI. This CDR3 is CASSPRQDLATNEKLFF. CDR3 nucleotides: TGTGCCAGCTCACCCAGACAGGACCTTGCAACTAATGAAAAACTGTTTTTT.

V usage is TRBV7-9 and J usage is TRBJ1-1, with TRBD1 identical over 7 bases. Germline values: CDR1 SEHNR, CDR2 FQNEAQ (reference sequence). This CDR3 is 13 amino acids long. The V segment lost 5 bases and the J segment 3 bases; nucleotides outside the gene matches: 3. The CDR3 here is CASSRQGYTEAFF. In DNA, the CDR3 is TGTGCCAGCAGCAGACAGGGTTACACTGAAGCTTTCTTT.

CDR3: CASSPGTGISHEQYF. CDR3 bases: TGTGCCAGCAGCCCCGGGACAGGGATTAGTCACGAGCAGTACTTC. The chain uses TRBV11-3 and TRBJ2-7; 9 nucleotides match TRBD1. CDR3 size: 15 residues. The trim removed 5 bases at V and 5 bases at J, leaving 10 bases unmatched. Germline lookup yields CDR1 SGHNT and CDR2 YENEEA.

The V call is TRBV7-2, the J call TRBJ1-1; D ambiguous. The CDR3 extends over 13 amino acids. V lost 4 bases to trimming and J lost 8 bases, with 14 bases between them. The germline V gene has CDR1 SGHTA and CDR2 FQGNSA. CDR3 sequence: CASSSVPFGEAFF. The CDR3 DNA sequence: TGTGCCAGCAGCTCTGTCCCTTTTGGGGAAGCTTTCTTT.

The gene calls are TRBV5-1 and TRBJ2-7, with a weak D call TRBD2 (6 bases). V shed 1 base and J shed 1 base, with 12 bases lying between them. CDR1 and CDR2 from the germline V gene are SGHRS and YFSETQ. The CDR3 has 15 residues. The CDR3 DNA follows: TGCGCCAGCAGCTTGTTTCCCGGGGGTTCCTACGAGCAGTACTTC. This encodes CASSLFPGGSYEQYF.

The table lists this clone with a count of one. The CDR3 DNA is TGCGCCAGCAGAAGGGACAGGGTTATCTATGAGCAGTTCTTC. It is translated as CASRRDRVIYEQFF. The genes are TRBV10-1 and TRBJ2-1, with 9 bases lining up with TRBD1. The CDR3 loop spans 14 amino acids. Germline CDR1 and CDR2: WNHNN and SYGVQD (reference sequence). The V segment lost 6 bases and the J segment 8 bases; nucleotides outside the gene matches: 8.

V gene TRBV5-1 combines with J gene TRBJ2-3; perhaps TRBD1 as D (5 bases). Germline values: CDR1 SGHRS, CDR2 YFSETQ. With 4 bases removed from V and 2 bases from J, the gap between germline ends came to 14 bases. This CDR3 region has 15 residues. This chain's CDR3 is CASSTQDPTTDTQYF. The CDR3 DNA follows: TGCGCCAGCAGCACACAGGACCCGACCACAGATACGCAGTATTTT.

CDR3 DNA sequence: TGTGCCAGCTCACTAGACAGGGGAATCGGGACCCAGTACTTC. Translating it yields CASSLDRGIGTQYF. V usage is TRBV18 and J usage is TRBJ2-5, with TRBD1 matching 8 bases. Unmatched junction bases numbered 8, after V lost 4 bases and J lost 7 bases. The CDR3 sequence is 14 residues long. Germline CDR1 is KGHSH and CDR2 is LQKENI. Looking up the rest from reference TRBV18 and TRBJ2-5 gives the full variable domain: NAGVMQNPRHLVRRRGQEARLRCSPMKGHSHVYWYRQLPEEGLKFMVYLQKENIIDESGMPKERFSAEFPKEGPSILRIQQVVRGDSAAYFCASSLDRGIGTQYFGPGTRLLVL.

This chain joins TRBV4-1 and TRBJ2-3; the match to TRBD2 covers 15 bases. Unmatched junction bases numbered 1, after V lost 4 bases and J lost 8 bases. In germline, CDR1 is MGHRA, CDR2 YSYEKL. This CDR3 region has 14 residues. As DNA, the CDR3 is TGCGCCAGCAGCCCGGGACTAGCGGGGGGTACGCAGTATTTT. It codes for CASSPGLAGGTQYF.

The chain combines TRBV11-2 with TRBJ1-2; D perhaps matches TRBD1 (5 bases). Germline CDR1 SGHAT, CDR2 FQNNGV. Trimming took 10 bases from V and 5 from J, leaving 17 bases between them. CDR3 size: 13 residues. Written as DNA, the CDR3 is TGTGCCACTTCCCGGGACGGGTTATATGGCTACACCTTC. Residues: CATSRDGLYGYTF.

The chain combines TRBV5-5 with TRBJ2-6, with D unresolved. Trimming removed 3 bases from V and 2 bases from J, with 9 bases in between. The germline CDR1 and CDR2 sequences are SGHKS and YYEKEE (reference sequence). CDR3 length: 15 residues. The CDR3 is CASSYENPGANVLTF. For the CDR3, the DNA is TGTGCCAGCAGCTATGAGAACCCTGGGGCCAACGTCCTGACTTTC.

This chain uses TRBV5-1 with TRBJ2-5, with 11 bases identical to TRBD2. Germline loops: CDR1 SGHRS, CDR2 YFSETQ. V was clipped by 1 base and J by 4 bases; unmatched bases: 15. The CDR3 spans 19 residues. CDR3 nucleotide sequence: TGCGCCAGCAGCTTGACTGTACTAGCGGGGGCCGTACCCGGAGAGACCCAGTACTTC. Protein product: CASSLTVLAGAVPGETQYF.

The rearrangement links TRBV6-5 to TRBJ1-5; D is uncertain. The germline V and J ends were trimmed by 10 bases and 0 bases, with 13 bases remaining between them. The CDR3 contains 14 residues. Germline V lookup: CDR1 MNHEY, CDR2 SVGAGI. The CDR3 DNA is TGTGCCACCGCCCTGGATTATAGCAATCAGCCCCAGCATTTT. The encoded protein is CATALDYSNQPQHF.

The genes are TRBV7-8 and TRBJ2-2; unclear D gene. Trimming took 1 base from V and 0 from J, leaving 18 bases between them. The germline V gene encodes CDR1 SGHVS and CDR2 FQNEAQ. This CDR3 contains 19 residues. CDR3 loop: CASSLVWGFRAANTGELFF. The CDR3, as DNA: TGTGCCAGCAGCTTAGTTTGGGGTTTTCGTGCCGCGAACACCGGGGAGCTGTTTTTT. The whole variable domain, filled in from reference TRBV7-8 and TRBJ2-2, reads GAGVSQSPRYKVAKRGQDVALRCDPISGHVSLFWYQQALGQGPEFLTYFQNEAQLDKSGLPSDRFFAERPEGSVSTLKIQRTQQEDSAVYLCASSLVWGFRAANTGELFFGEGSRLTVL.